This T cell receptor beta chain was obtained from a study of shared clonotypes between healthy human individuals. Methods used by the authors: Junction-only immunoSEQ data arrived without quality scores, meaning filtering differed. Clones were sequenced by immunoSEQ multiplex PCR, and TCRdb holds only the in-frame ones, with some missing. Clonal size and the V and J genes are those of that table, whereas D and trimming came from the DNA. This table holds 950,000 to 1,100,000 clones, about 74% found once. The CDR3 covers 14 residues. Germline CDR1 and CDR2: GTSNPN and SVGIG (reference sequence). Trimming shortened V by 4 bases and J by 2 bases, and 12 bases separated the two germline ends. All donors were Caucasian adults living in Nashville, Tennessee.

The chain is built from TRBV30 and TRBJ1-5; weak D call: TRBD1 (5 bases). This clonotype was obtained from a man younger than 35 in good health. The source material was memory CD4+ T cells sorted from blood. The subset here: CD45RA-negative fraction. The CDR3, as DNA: TGTGCCTGGACACAAGGGGTGGGCAATCAGCCCCAGCATTTT. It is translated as CAWTQGVGNQPQHF.